The table lists the clone carrying this TCR beta chain with many counts. Its target is not known. The germline V gene has CDR1 SQVTM and CDR2 ANQGSEA. The CDR3 is 16 amino acids. V lost 7 bases to trimming and J lost 3 bases; unmatched junction nucleotides: 14. The time point denotes: blood at routine non-recurrence follow-up after resection. Extraction of whole RNA from tumor, nontumor lung or frozen PBMC preceded unsorted sequencing. TCRdb recomputed calls from the 5' RACE reads with MiXCR, one row per CDR3 protein. The sample holds about 50,000 distinct CDR3 sequences, roughly 7% seen once. This specimen comes from a study of spatial heterogeneity in lung cancer. The wider study: The donors, 70 to 80 patients with untreated early-stage non-small cell lung cancer, provided the samples.

General study results and limits: Ubiquitous expanded tumor TCRs were observed in blood more at resection than follow-up.

The sample in question was PBMCs, obtained at follow-up. This chain links TRBV29-1 with TRBJ2-4; TRBD1 aligns across 8 bases. This receptor was obtained from a female donor with early-stage non-small cell lung cancer. CDR3 sequence: CSADPLTGADKNIQYF. CDR3 coding DNA: TGCAGCGCTGACCCCCTGACAGGGGCTGACAAAAACATTCAGTACTTC. The full variable domain, in which reference TRBV29-1 and TRBJ2-4 provide the parts outside the CDR3, is SAVISQKPSRDICQRGTSLTIQCQVDSQVTMMFWYRQQPGQSLTLIATANQGSEATYESGFVIDKFPISRPNLTFSTLTVSNMSPEDSSIYLCSADPLTGADKNIQYFGAGTRLSVL.